Following are 27 T cell receptor beta chains from one sample sequenced in a study of blood T cell repertoires in COVID-19. TCRdb's table, derived via immunoSEQ multiplex PCR, lists solely in-frame clones and lacks some. In the table there are approximately 190,000 clones, about 88% of which are singletons. Sequencing was performed on peripheral blood. The receptors were gathered from a man aged 40-49 years with active or convalescent COVID-19.

The chain combines TRBV2 with TRBJ2-1; D uncertain. The CDR3 contains 12 residues. The V gene lost 6 bases and the J gene lost 6 bases, with 9 bases spanning the gap. CDR1 and CDR2 (germline): SNHLY, FYNNEI. The CDR3: CASRPNSNEQFF. CDR3 in DNA: TGTGCCAGCAGGCCTAATAGCAATGAGCAGTTCTTC.

This sequence joins TRBV19 and TRBJ2-2; D may be TRBD1 (6 bases). The CDR3 contains 14 residues. Between the trimmed V and J ends, which lost 6 bases and 4 bases, there was a span of 12 bases. CDR1 and CDR2 from the germline V gene are LNHDA and SQIVND (reference sequence). CDR3 region: CASRLGAITGELFF. CDR3 nucleotides: TGTGCCAGTAGATTGGGGGCCATCACCGGGGAGCTGTTTTTT.

The chain recombines TRBV11-2 with TRBJ2-2, with TRBD2 identical over 9 bases. Germline-derived CDR1 and CDR2 are SGHAT and FQNNGV. The CDR3 consists of 16 residues. The V gene end was trimmed by 3 bases and the J gene end by 2 bases; junction bases not matched to a gene: 4. The DNA for the CDR3 is TGTGCCAGCAGCTTCCTAGCGGGGACCAACACCGGGGAGCTGTTTTTT. It specifies CASSFLAGTNTGELFF.

CDR3 residues: CASSLNSGGGANNSPLHF. The CDR3 DNA sequence: TGTGCCAGCAGCTTAAATTCGGGAGGGGGCGCAAATAATTCACCCCTCCACTTT. The chain links TRBV5-4 to TRBJ1-6; 7 positions agree with TRBD1. The trim removed 2 bases at V and 5 bases at J, leaving 13 bases unmatched. CDR3 size: 18 residues. Germline CDR1 is SGHNT and CDR2 is YYREEE (reference sequence).

The rearrangement links TRBV19 to TRBJ1-1; a weak D match, TRBD1 (6 bases). V gave up 1 base and J gave up 7 bases, with 13 bases separating them. The CDR3 totals 14 residues. CDR1 and CDR2 from the germline V gene are LNHDA and SQIVND (reference sequence). CDR3 region: CASSIVSQGHEAFF. The CDR3, as DNA: TGTGCCAGTAGTATAGTCTCACAGGGTCATGAAGCTTTCTTT.

The rearrangement joins TRBV28 to TRBJ1-2; TRBD1 matches 7 bases. This CDR3 has 13 residues. The V and J ends lost 3 bases and 2 bases, in that order; junction bases with no gene match: 0. Germline loops: CDR1 MDHEN, CDR2 SYDVKM. The CDR3: CASSLGQNYGYTF. Here the CDR3 DNA reads TGTGCCAGCAGTTTGGGACAGAACTATGGCTACACCTTC.

The V call is TRBV28, the J call TRBJ1-5; D is undetermined. In germline, CDR1 is MDHEN, CDR2 SYDVKM. The CDR3 sequence is 12 residues long. Between the trimmed V and J ends, which lost 7 bases and 2 bases, there was a span of 6 bases. CDR3 protein: CASTEGNQPQHF. The CDR3 nucleotides are TGTGCCAGCACTGAGGGCAATCAGCCCCAGCATTTT. The full variable domain, in which reference TRBV28 and TRBJ1-5 provide the parts outside the CDR3, is DVKVTQSSRYLVKRTGEKVFLECVQDMDHENMFWYRQDPGLGLRLIYFSYDVKMKEKGDIPEGYSVSREKKERFSLILESASTNQTSMYLCASTEGNQPQHFGDGTRLSIL.

On this clone itself: The same CDR3 arises from other DNA sequences in this sample as well. The V call is TRBV6-1, the J call TRBJ1-5; perhaps TRBD1 as D (5 bases). Germline V gene sequence: CDR1 MNHNS, CDR2 SASEGT. Trimming removed 2 bases at V and 1 base at J, with 6 bases between. This CDR3 has 14 amino acids. The CDR3 bases are TGTGCCAGCAGTGAAAGACAGAGCAATCAGCCCCAGCATTTT. It translates to CASSERQSNQPQHF.

The chain recombines TRBV28 with TRBJ1-5, with D perhaps TRBD1 (5 bases). The CDR3 contains 16 residues. V was trimmed by 3 bases and J by 0 bases, leaving 12 bases between them. Germline CDR1 and CDR2: MDHEN and SYDVKM. Here the CDR3 DNA reads TGTGCCAGCAGTTTTGGAGGGACTCCTAGCAATCAGCCCCAGCATTTT. Translating gives CASSFGGTPSNQPQHF.

This rearrangement joins TRBV11-2 to TRBJ1-2; the D gene is possibly TRBD1 (6 bases). In germline, CDR1 is SGHAT, CDR2 FQNNGV. There are 15 residues in the CDR3. Deletions cut 5 bases from V and 0 bases from J, with 13 bases between. The CDR3 DNA follows: TGTGCCAGCAGCAAAGACAGGAAAGCTAACTATGGCTACACCTTC. Its protein is CASSKDRKANYGYTF.

This chain links TRBV19 with TRBJ1-2, with D tentatively TRBD1 (6 bases). Deletions cut 9 bases from V and 6 bases from J, with 17 bases between. The CDR3 runs to 13 residues. The germline V gene encodes CDR1 LNHDA and CDR2 SQIVND (reference sequence). CDR3 coding DNA: TGTGCCAGCAGGGGTCCGACTATTAATGGCTACACCTTC. Translated, it gives CASRGPTINGYTF.

This rearrangement joins TRBV19 to TRBJ1-5, with 9 positions matching TRBD1. CDR3 length: 16 amino acids. Trimming removed 7 bases from V and 6 bases from J; junction bases left unmatched: 13. The germline CDR1 and CDR2 sequences are LNHDA and SQIVND (reference sequence). CDR3 nucleotide sequence: TGTGCCAGTATCAGTTCCGGGACAGGGTATGGTCAGCCCCAGCATTTT. Translating it yields CASISSGTGYGQPQHF. Drawing the rest from reference TRBV19 and TRBJ1-5, the complete variable domain is DGGITQSPKYLFRKEGQNVTLSCEQNLNHDAMYWYRQDPGQGLRLIYYSQIVNDFQKGDIAEGYSVSREKKESFPLTVTSAQKNPTAFYLCASISSGTGYGQPQHFGDGTRLSIL.

This rearrangement joins TRBV7-2 to TRBJ2-7; 7 nucleotides align to TRBD2. V shed 5 bases, J shed 1 base, and the junction held 8 bases outside the gene matches. Germline lookup yields CDR1 SGHTA and CDR2 FQGNSA. This CDR3 is 15 amino acids long. The CDR3 bases are TGTGCCAGCAGCATAGGCTCTAGCGGTTCCTACGAGCAGTACTTC. Its translation: CASSIGSSGSYEQYF.

The rearrangement joins TRBV29-1 to TRBJ1-3, with D perhaps matching TRBD1 (5 bases). The CDR3 sequence is 14 residues long. Trimming left V 3 bases short and J 0 bases short, with 9 bases between. The germline V gene encodes CDR1 SQVTM and CDR2 ANQGSEA. CDR3 bases: TGCAGCGTTGAGATCACAGGCTCTGGAAACACCATATATTTT. It translates to CSVEITGSGNTIYF. Full variable domain (rest looked up from reference TRBV29-1 and TRBJ1-3): SAVISQKPSRDICQRGTSLTIQCQVDSQVTMMFWYRQQPGQSLTLIATANQGSEATYESGFVIDKFPISRPNLTFSTLTVSNMSPEDSSIYLCSVEITGSGNTIYFGEGSWLTVV.

The gene calls are TRBV27 and TRBJ2-1, with a weak D call TRBD1 (6 bases). Trimming stripped 6 bases from V and 3 bases from J, with 9 bases between. Germline V gene data show CDR1 as MNHEY and CDR2 as SMNVEV (reference sequence). The length of the CDR3 is 13 residues. DNA of the CDR3: TGTGCCAGCAGATACAGGGACTACAATGAGCAGTTCTTC. Its protein is CASRYRDYNEQFF.

This chain joins TRBV5-1 and TRBJ2-5, with a tentative D call TRBD1 (6 bases). Trimming shortened V by 0 bases and J by 2 bases, and 11 bases separated the two germline ends. The CDR3 covers 15 residues. Germline V gives CDR1 SGHRS, CDR2 YFSETQ. Written as DNA, the CDR3 is TGCGCCAGCAGCTTGGCCCAGGGGTGGCAAGAGACCCAGTACTTC. This sequence encodes CASSLAQGWQETQYF.

The rearrangement joins TRBV6-5 to TRBJ1-1; a weak D match, TRBD1 (5 bases). V lost 5 bases to trimming and J lost 6 bases, with 13 bases between them. Germline V gives CDR1 MNHEY, CDR2 SVGAGI. The CDR3 covers 13 residues. CDR3 nucleotide sequence: TGTGCCAGCAGTAGACCGGACATCGCTGAAGCTTTCTTT. Protein product: CASSRPDIAEAFF.

The chain joins TRBV6-6 to TRBJ1-2, with D possibly matching TRBD1 (5 bases). V lost 1 base, J lost 2 bases, and 11 bases lay in between. The CDR3 is 15 amino acids. CDR1 and CDR2 from the germline V gene are MNHNY and SVGAGI (reference sequence). CDR3 sequence reads: CASSYYGGYNYGYTF. The DNA of the CDR3 is TGTGCCAGCAGTTACTATGGGGGGTACAACTATGGCTACACCTTC.

The chain joins TRBV9 to TRBJ2-5; weak D call: TRBD2 (5 bases). This CDR3 has 15 residues. The germline V gene encodes CDR1 SGDLS and CDR2 YYNGEE. V gave up 2 bases and J gave up 5 bases, with 16 bases separating them. The CDR3 bases are TGTGCCAGCAGCGTTATAAAAGGGAGTAAGGAGACCCAGTACTTC. The encoded protein is CASSVIKGSKETQYF.

This sequence joins TRBV15 and TRBJ2-7; TRBD1 matches at 7 bases. V shed 5 bases and J 2 bases; nucleotides not matched to a gene: 9. Per the germline V gene, CDR1 is LNHNV and CDR2 is YYDKDF (reference sequence). This CDR3 region has 15 residues. CDR3 sequence: CATSPRDRVAYEQYF. CDR3 coding DNA: TGTGCCACCAGCCCACGAGACAGGGTAGCCTACGAGCAGTACTTC.

This chain joins TRBV5-6 and TRBJ2-7; 11 nucleotides match TRBD1. Trimming removed 0 bases from V and 11 bases from J; junction bases left unmatched: 10. The CDR3 is 15 residues long. The germline V gene encodes CDR1 SGHDT and CDR2 YYEEEE. The CDR3 bases are TGTGCCAGCAGCTTGGGTGGGACAGGGGGACTTATGAAGTACTTC. Its protein is CASSLGGTGGLMKYF.

The gene calls are TRBV19 and TRBJ2-7; no firm D call. The CDR3 totals 14 residues. Per the germline V gene, CDR1 is LNHDA and CDR2 is SQIVND (reference sequence). The ends were cut back, 1 base at V and 6 bases at J, with 13 bases in the middle. The CDR3 sequence: CASSIVDSSGEQYF. CDR3 coding DNA: TGTGCCAGTAGTATAGTTGATTCATCGGGCGAGCAGTACTTC. The variable domain in full, with the rest retrieved from reference TRBV19 and TRBJ2-7, is DGGITQSPKYLFRKEGQNVTLSCEQNLNHDAMYWYRQDPGQGLRLIYYSQIVNDFQKGDIAEGYSVSREKKESFPLTVTSAQKNPTAFYLCASSIVDSSGEQYFGPGTRLTVT.

The chain links TRBV19 to TRBJ2-1; TRBD2 matches at 16 bases. The CDR3 length is 19 residues. The junction had 19 bases not matched to a gene; V was cut back by 7 bases and J by 10 bases. Germline assignment: CDR1 LNHDA and CDR2 SQIVND (reference sequence). DNA of the CDR3: TGTGCCAGTACTCGAAACCCACCCGGGACTAGCGGGAGGGGTCCCGAGCAGTTCTTC. It is translated as CASTRNPPGTSGRGPEQFF.

The rearrangement uses TRBV28 and TRBJ1-5; 7 bases map to TRBD1. V shed 7 bases and J 1 base; nucleotides not matched to a gene: 4. Germline CDR1 reads MDHEN; CDR2 reads SYDVKM. The CDR3 has 14 amino acids. CDR3 in amino acids: CASTGQASNQPQHF. For the CDR3, the DNA is TGTGCCAGCACTGGACAGGCGAGCAATCAGCCCCAGCATTTT.

The chain is built from TRBV7-9 and TRBJ1-1; 10 positions match TRBD1. V gave up 4 bases and J gave up 6 bases; unmatched junction bases: 8. CDR3 length: 15 residues. Germline V lookup: CDR1 SEHNR, CDR2 FQNEAQ (reference sequence). Here the CDR3 reads CASSSNRQGAPEAFF. The DNA for the CDR3 is TGTGCCAGCAGCTCGAATCGACAGGGGGCACCTGAAGCTTTCTTT. The whole variable domain, remainder taken from reference TRBV7-9 and TRBJ1-1, is DTGVSQNPRHKITKRGQNVTFRCDPISEHNRLYWYRQTLGQGPEFLTYFQNEAQLEKSRLLSDRFSAERPKGSFSTLEIQRTEQGDSAMYLCASSSNRQGAPEAFFGQGTRLTVV.

CDR3 in amino acids: CASSSQGATYGYTF. CDR3 DNA: TGTGCCAGCAGTTCCCAGGGGGCGACCTATGGCTACACCTTC. The chain employs TRBV28 and TRBJ1-2, with 8 bases fitting TRBD1. The V and J ends lost 4 bases and 4 bases, in that order; junction bases with no gene match: 5. The CDR3 has 14 residues. Germline CDR1 and CDR2: MDHEN and SYDVKM.

CDR3 loop: CASSERWASGVPGELFF. CDR3 coding DNA: TGTGCCAGCAGTGAACGGTGGGCGTCCGGGGTCCCCGGGGAGCTGTTTTTT. The chain carries TRBV6-1 and TRBJ2-2; D is possibly TRBD2 (5 bases). Germline lookup yields CDR1 MNHNS and CDR2 SASEGT. This CDR3 has 17 residues. Deletions cut 2 bases from V and 6 bases from J, with 19 bases between.